This is a list of T cell receptor beta chains from one sample in a study of shared clonotypes between healthy human individuals. Profiled with immunoSEQ multiplex PCR; TCRdb holds only in-frame clones, not every one. The sample holds around 550,000 clones, around 96% seen once. The sequenced material came from naive CD8+ T cells sorted from blood. Receptor source: a woman in her 30s in good health. Each CDR3 is given with its conserved first and last residue. The D gene is left open where the match is weak. A row's size may be missing; if present it is once, few, many or a size class.

v_call	clone_size	cdr3_length	j_call	d_call	cdr3_aa	cdr3_nt
TRBV27	.	14	TRBJ2-7	TRBD2	CASRTGTTFYEQYF	TGTGCCAGCAGGACCGGGACTACCTTCTACGAGCAGTACTTC
TRBV28	.	14	TRBJ2-7	.	CASSPRTAAYEQYF	TGTGCCAGCAGTCCCCGGACAGCAGCCTACGAGCAGTACTTC
TRBV12-5	.	13	TRBJ1-1	.	CASGWGPNTEAFF	TGTGCTAGTGGTTGGGGACCTAACACTGAAGCTTTCTTT
TRBV6-6	.	13	TRBJ1-5	.	CASSYAENQPQHF	TGTGCCAGCAGTTACGCAGAGAATCAGCCCCAGCATTTT
TRBV10-2	once	16	TRBJ2-3	TRBD2	CASSATSGGLGDTQYF	TGCGCCAGCAGTGCGACTAGCGGAGGGCTGGGCGATACGCAGTATTTT
TRBV27	.	13	TRBJ2-7	.	CASSLYRDYEQYF	TGTGCCAGCAGTTTGTACCGGGACTACGAGCAGTACTTC
TRBV21-1	.	14	TRBJ2-6	.	CASSKTPGANVLTF	TGTGCCAGCAGCAAAACCCCCGGGGCCAACGTCCTGACTTTC
TRBV23-1	.	11	TRBJ2-3	.	CASRTSPSQYF	TGCGCCAGCAGAACAAGTCCATCGCAGTATTTT
TRBV5-1	.	15	TRBJ1-4	.	CASSATRETNEKLFF	TGCGCCAGCAGCGCAACCAGGGAGACTAATGAAAAACTGTTTTTT
TRBV7-6	.	15	TRBJ2-1	.	CASSLGLPRNNEQFF	TGTGCCAGCAGCTTAGGACTCCCAAGGAACAATGAGCAGTTCTTC
TRBV6-5	.	13	TRBJ2-7	.	CASSYGHADEQYF	TGTGCCAGCAGTTACGGCCACGCCGACGAGCAGTACTTC
TRBV29-1	.	14	TRBJ2-1	TRBD2	CSVVWTSGYNEQFF	TGCAGCGTTGTCTGGACTAGCGGTTACAATGAGCAGTTCTTC
TRBV6-5	.	16	TRBJ2-7	.	CASSYSEGTRVYEQYF	TGTGCCAGCAGTTACTCGGAGGGAACTAGGGTCTACGAGCAGTACTTC
TRBV11-2	.	16	TRBJ2-5	TRBD2	CASSLIRGLVMETQYF	TGTGCCAGCAGCTTAATAAGGGGACTAGTAATGGAGACCCAGTACTTC
TRBV6-5	.	14	TRBJ2-3	.	CASTPSGGSDTQYF	TGTGCCAGCACCCCCAGTGGTGGATCGGATACGCAGTATTTT
TRBV9	.	12	TRBJ2-4	TRBD1	CASSDRENIQYF	TGTGCCAGCAGTGACAGGGAAAACATTCAGTACTTC
TRBV27	.	15	TRBJ1-4	.	CASSLFGGTNEKLFF	TGTGCCAGCAGTCTTTTCGGGGGGACTAATGAAAAACTGTTTTTT
TRBV30	.	13	TRBJ2-7	TRBD1	CALIRDSSYEQYF	TGTGCCTTAATCCGGGACAGCTCCTACGAGCAGTACTTC
TRBV27	.	17	TRBJ2-1	TRBD2	CASRPGTSGSSYNEQFF	TGTGCCAGCAGACCCGGGACTAGCGGGAGCTCCTACAATGAGCAGTTCTTC
TRBV7-2	.	15	TRBJ2-1	.	CASSLVSSSYNEQFF	TGTGCCAGCAGCTTAGTTTCAAGCTCCTACAATGAGCAGTTCTTC
TRBV6-1	.	15	TRBJ2-3	.	CASSEDPSGTDTQYF	TGTGCCAGCAGTGAGGACCCCTCGGGCACAGATACGCAGTATTTT
TRBV28	.	15	TRBJ1-2	TRBD1	CASSPPTGVVYGYTF	TGTGCCAGCAGTCCCCCCACAGGGGTCGTCTATGGCTACACCTTC
TRBV27	.	14	TRBJ2-7	TRBD2	CASSGLAAPYEQYF	TGTGCCAGCAGTGGTCTAGCGGCCCCCTACGAGCAGTACTTC
TRBV4-1	.	16	TRBJ2-7	TRBD2	CASSQGFTSGSYEQYF	TGCGCCAGCAGCCAAGGGTTTACTAGCGGGAGCTACGAGCAGTACTTC
TRBV28	.	16	TRBJ2-7	TRBD2	CASSSTTSGSSYEQYF	TGTGCCAGCAGTTCGACGACTAGCGGGAGCTCCTACGAGCAGTACTTC
TRBV25-1	.	14	TRBJ2-7	.	CASSELGSFYEQYF	TGTGCCAGCAGTGAATTAGGGAGCTTTTACGAGCAGTACTTC
TRBV2	.	15	TRBJ2-1	.	CASSGLDLSYNEQFF	TGTGCCAGCAGCGGACTTGATCTCTCCTACAATGAGCAGTTCTTC
TRBV19	few	17	TRBJ2-7	TRBD2	CASSGVTYSGRRYEQYF	TGTGCCAGTAGCGGGGTCACCTATAGCGGGAGGAGGTACGAGCAGTACTTC
TRBV4-2	.	15	TRBJ2-7	TRBD1	CASSQPGTGVYEQYF	TGTGCCAGCAGCCAACCCGGGACAGGGGTCTACGAGCAGTACTTC
TRBV10-3	.	16	TRBJ1-2	TRBD1	CAISEGGTGARYGYTF	TGTGCCATCAGTGAGGGGGGAACAGGGGCACGGTATGGCTACACCTTC
TRBV29-1	once	12	TRBJ2-1	.	CSVEVSYNEQFF	TGCAGCGTTGAAGTTTCATACAATGAGCAGTTCTTC
TRBV6-5	.	16	TRBJ1-5	.	CASSYSLPVTNQPQHF	TGTGCCAGCAGTTACTCCCTTCCGGTGACCAATCAGCCCCAGCATTTT
TRBV7-9	.	15	TRBJ2-1	TRBD2	CASSPEAGGLNEQFF	TGTGCCAGCAGCCCGGAAGCGGGAGGGTTGAATGAGCAGTTCTTC
TRBV2	once	13	TRBJ1-4	.	CASKSGRGEKLFF	TGTGCCAGCAAGTCGGGACGGGGTGAAAAACTGTTTTTT
TRBV29-1	once	15	TRBJ1-2	.	CSVEDLGNGNYGYTF	TGCAGCGTTGAAGATCTAGGAAACGGCAACTATGGCTACACCTTC
TRBV2	.	12	TRBJ2-6	.	CASLGGANVLTF	TGTGCCAGTCTCGGGGGGGCCAACGTCCTGACTTTC
TRBV5-6	.	13	TRBJ2-2	.	CASNGRNTGELFF	TGTGCCAGCAATGGCCGTAACACCGGGGAGCTGTTTTTT
TRBV4-1	.	14	TRBJ1-2	TRBD1	CASSPGQGSYGYTF	TGCGCCAGCAGTCCGGGACAGGGATCCTATGGCTACACCTTC
TRBV30	.	15	TRBJ2-3	.	CAWSAGDAPTDTQYF	TGTGCCTGGAGTGCCGGGGACGCCCCCACAGATACGCAGTATTTT
TRBV19	.	11	TRBJ1-1	.	CASILRKAAFF	TGTGCCAGTATCCTTCGTAAGGCAGCTTTCTTT
TRBV19	.	14	TRBJ2-7	.	CASSIIPGSDEQYF	TGTGCCAGTAGTATAATTCCGGGGTCAGACGAGCAGTACTTC
TRBV4-2	.	15	TRBJ2-7	TRBD1	CASSQERQGTYEQYF	TGTGCCAGCAGCCAAGAAAGACAGGGAACCTACGAGCAGTACTTC
TRBV11-2	.	11	TRBJ2-7	.	CASSLVAEQYF	TGTGCCAGCAGCTTAGTTGCCGAGCAGTACTTC
TRBV11-2	.	12	TRBJ2-7	.	CASSSGPYEQYF	TGTGCCAGCAGCTCGGGCCCCTACGAGCAGTACTTC
TRBV19	.	16	TRBJ2-7	.	CASSSVKGDATYEQYF	TGTGCCAGTAGTTCTGTGAAGGGGGACGCGACCTACGAGCAGTACTTC